The rows below give T cell receptor beta chains drawn from one sample of a study of blood T cell repertoires in COVID-19. TCRdb keeps only in-frame clones here, not all; method: immunoSEQ multiplex PCR. Found here are some 500,000 clones, 85% to 90% of them singletons; the top ten hold roughly 7.3%. The source material was peripheral blood. These receptors all come from a woman aged 45-65 years with COVID-19, enrolled during active disease. The CDR3 runs from the conserved cysteine through the conserved F or W. Fields, in order: clone size, D gene, J gene, V gene, CDR3 DNA, CDR3 protein. D genes are given only for firm matches. Where a row states a size, it is once, few, many or the class of an expanded clone; other rows omit it.

abundance: NA
d_gene: TRBD1
j_gene: TRBJ1-2
v_gene: TRBV6-5
CDR3nt: TGTGCCACCTCTTTGACGCAGGGGGTCCATGGCTACACCTTC
CDR3aa: CATSLTQGVHGYTF

abundance: NA
d_gene: NA
j_gene: TRBJ1-6
v_gene: TRBV30
CDR3nt: TGTGCCTGGAGTGGCCGGAGCGTCTATAATTCACCCCTCCACTTT
CDR3aa: CAWSGRSVYNSPLHF

abundance: NA
d_gene: NA
j_gene: TRBJ2-1
v_gene: TRBV6-4
CDR3nt: TGTGCCAGCAGTGACTCAGGAGGTTACAATGAGCAGTTCTTC
CDR3aa: CASSDSGGYNEQFF

abundance: NA
d_gene: TRBD1
j_gene: TRBJ1-1
v_gene: TRBV2
CDR3nt: TGTGCCAGCGGGGACAGCATGAACACTGAAGCTTTCTTT
CDR3aa: CASGDSMNTEAFF

abundance: NA
d_gene: TRBD2
j_gene: TRBJ2-7
v_gene: TRBV13
CDR3nt: TGTGCCAGCAGCTTTACTAGCGGGGTCGCCTACGAGCAGTACTTC
CDR3aa: CASSFTSGVAYEQYF

abundance: once
d_gene: NA
j_gene: TRBJ1-2
v_gene: TRBV6-5
CDR3nt: TGTGCCAGCAGCACGAACTCGGGGGGGCCCTATGGCTACACCTTC
CDR3aa: CASSTNSGGPYGYTF

abundance: NA
d_gene: TRBD1
j_gene: TRBJ1-1
v_gene: TRBV3-1/TRBV3-2
CDR3nt: TGTGCCAGCAGCCAAAGGGGGACAGGCCTGGGTACTGAAGCTTTCTTT
CDR3aa: CASSQRGTGLGTEAFF

abundance: NA
d_gene: TRBD2
j_gene: TRBJ2-5
v_gene: TRBV5-1
CDR3nt: TGCGCCAGCAGCTTACTAGCGGGGGACCAAGAGACCCAGTACTTC
CDR3aa: CASSLLAGDQETQYF

abundance: many
d_gene: TRBD1
j_gene: TRBJ1-1
v_gene: TRBV19
CDR3nt: TGTGCCAGTAGCTCCACAGGGGACACTGAAGCTTTCTTT
CDR3aa: CASSSTGDTEAFF

abundance: NA
d_gene: NA
j_gene: TRBJ1-5
v_gene: TRBV6-6
CDR3nt: TGTGCCAGCAGTTACTCCGCAGGGGTACGGAATCAGCCCCAGCATTTT
CDR3aa: CASSYSAGVRNQPQHF

abundance: NA
d_gene: NA
j_gene: TRBJ1-2
v_gene: TRBV5-4
CDR3nt: TGTGCCAGCAGCTTGGTTCGGGGGGCGGTAACGGTTGGCTACACCTTC
CDR3aa: CASSLVRGAVTVGYTF

abundance: few
d_gene: TRBD2
j_gene: TRBJ2-1
v_gene: TRBV7-9
CDR3nt: TGTGCCAGCAGCCTACGATTGGGATCTAGCGGGGGGGCAAGGGATGAGCAGTTCTTC
CDR3aa: CASSLRLGSSGGARDEQFF

abundance: NA
d_gene: NA
j_gene: TRBJ1-5
v_gene: TRBV5-6
CDR3nt: TGTGCCAGCAGCTTGGGAGGGGGAGGGCAGCCCCAGCATTTT
CDR3aa: CASSLGGGGQPQHF

abundance: NA
d_gene: TRBD1
j_gene: TRBJ1-4
v_gene: TRBV5-1
CDR3nt: TGCGCCAGCAGCGGTGGGACAGGGGAAGAGGAAAAACTGTTTTTT
CDR3aa: CASSGGTGEEEKLFF

abundance: NA
d_gene: TRBD1
j_gene: TRBJ1-1
v_gene: TRBV19
CDR3nt: TGTGCCAGTAGTCAAGGGACAGGTTTGAACACTGAAGCTTTCTTT
CDR3aa: CASSQGTGLNTEAFF

abundance: NA
d_gene: NA
j_gene: TRBJ2-3
v_gene: TRBV14
CDR3nt: TGTGCCAGCAGCGGGGGGGCTACAGATACGCAGTATTTT
CDR3aa: CASSGGATDTQYF

abundance: NA
d_gene: NA
j_gene: TRBJ2-3
v_gene: TRBV28
CDR3nt: TGTGCCAGCAGTCCCTCAGGTGGAGATACGCAGTATTTT
CDR3aa: CASSPSGGDTQYF

abundance: few
d_gene: NA
j_gene: TRBJ1-2
v_gene: TRBV5-4
CDR3nt: TGTGCCAGCAGCTCTGCAGACTATGGCTACACCTTC
CDR3aa: CASSSADYGYTF

abundance: NA
d_gene: TRBD1
j_gene: TRBJ1-5
v_gene: TRBV9
CDR3nt: TGTGCCAGCAGCGCCGCCGGGACAGAAAATCAGCCCCAGCATTTT
CDR3aa: CASSAAGTENQPQHF

abundance: NA
d_gene: NA
j_gene: TRBJ1-6
v_gene: TRBV28
CDR3nt: TGTGCCAGCAGGCTCCTCGACAGGTCTAATAATTCACCCCTCCACTTT
CDR3aa: CASRLLDRSNNSPLHF

abundance: NA
d_gene: NA
j_gene: TRBJ1-5
v_gene: TRBV2
CDR3nt: TGTGCCACCAAAGGGACATTCAATCAGCCCCAGCATTTT
CDR3aa: CATKGTFNQPQHF

abundance: NA
d_gene: NA
j_gene: TRBJ2-7
v_gene: TRBV11-2
CDR3nt: TGTGCCAGCAGCTTCCTCCCCTACGAGCAGTACTTC
CDR3aa: CASSFLPYEQYF

abundance: NA
d_gene: TRBD1
j_gene: TRBJ1-3
v_gene: TRBV5-4
CDR3nt: TGTGCCAGCAGCTTTGACAGGGCCCCTGGAAACACCATATATTTT
CDR3aa: CASSFDRAPGNTIYF

abundance: once
d_gene: TRBD2
j_gene: TRBJ2-3
v_gene: TRBV12-5
CDR3nt: TGTGCTAGTGGTGAAACTAGCGGGTCCGGCACAGATACGCAGTATTTT
CDR3aa: CASGETSGSGTDTQYF